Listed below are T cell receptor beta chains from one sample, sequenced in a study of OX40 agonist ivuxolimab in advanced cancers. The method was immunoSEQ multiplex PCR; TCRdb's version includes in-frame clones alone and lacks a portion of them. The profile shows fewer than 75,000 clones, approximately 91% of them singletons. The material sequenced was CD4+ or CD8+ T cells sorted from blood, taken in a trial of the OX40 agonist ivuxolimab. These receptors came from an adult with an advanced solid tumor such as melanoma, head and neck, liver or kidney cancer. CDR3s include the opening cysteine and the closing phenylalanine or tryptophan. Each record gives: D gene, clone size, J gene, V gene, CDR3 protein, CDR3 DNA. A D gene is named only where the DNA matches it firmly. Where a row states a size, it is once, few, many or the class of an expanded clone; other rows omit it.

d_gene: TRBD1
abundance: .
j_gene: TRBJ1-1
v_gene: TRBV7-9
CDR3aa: CASSLGDRIKPEAFF
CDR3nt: TGTGCCAGCAGCTTAGGGGACAGGATAAAACCTGAAGCTTTCTTT

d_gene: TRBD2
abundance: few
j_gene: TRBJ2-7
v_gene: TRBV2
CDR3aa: CASILSGWSYEQYF
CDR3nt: TGTGCCAGCATTCTTAGCGGGTGGTCCTACGAGCAGTACTTC

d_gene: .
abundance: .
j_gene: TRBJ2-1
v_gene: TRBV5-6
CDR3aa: CASSLAIPYNEQFF
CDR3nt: TGTGCCAGCAGCTTGGCGATCCCCTACAATGAGCAGTTCTTC

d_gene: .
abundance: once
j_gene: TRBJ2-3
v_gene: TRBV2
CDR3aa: CATARVNARTDTQYF
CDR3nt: TGTGCCACCGCCCGGGTCAATGCGCGCACAGATACGCAGTATTTT

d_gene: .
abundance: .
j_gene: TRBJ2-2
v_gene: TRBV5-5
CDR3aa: CASSLGQSNTGELFF
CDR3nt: TGTGCCAGCAGCTTGGGACAATCGAACACCGGGGAGCTGTTTTTT

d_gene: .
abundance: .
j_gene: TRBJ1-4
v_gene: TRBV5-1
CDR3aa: CASSLDGAANEKLFF
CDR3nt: TGCGCCAGCAGCTTGGACGGCGCGGCTAATGAAAAACTGTTTTTT

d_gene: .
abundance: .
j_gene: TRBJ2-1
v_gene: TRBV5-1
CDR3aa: CASSLQESAYNEQFF
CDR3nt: TGCGCCAGCAGCTTGCAGGAGTCCGCTTACAATGAGCAGTTCTTC

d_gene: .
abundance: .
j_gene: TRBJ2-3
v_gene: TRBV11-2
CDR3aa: CASSLDEDTQYF
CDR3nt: TGTGCCAGCAGCTTAGATGAGGATACGCAGTATTTT

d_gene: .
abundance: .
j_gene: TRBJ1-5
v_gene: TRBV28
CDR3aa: CASSLEQGGQPQHF
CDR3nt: TGTGCCAGCAGTTTGGAACAGGGCGGACAGCCCCAGCATTTT

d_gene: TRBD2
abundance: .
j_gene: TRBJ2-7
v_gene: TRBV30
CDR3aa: CAYSGNYEQYF
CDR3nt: TGTGCCTATAGCGGGAACTACGAGCAGTACTTC

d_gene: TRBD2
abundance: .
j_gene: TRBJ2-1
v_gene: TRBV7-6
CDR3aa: CASSSLAGAYNEQFF
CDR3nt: TGTGCCAGCAGCTCACTAGCGGGGGCCTACAATGAGCAGTTCTTC

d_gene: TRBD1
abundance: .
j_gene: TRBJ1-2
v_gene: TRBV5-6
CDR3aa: CASSPPLGKGAVGYTF
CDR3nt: TGTGCCAGCAGCCCCCCCCTAGGGAAGGGGGCGGTGGGCTACACCTTC

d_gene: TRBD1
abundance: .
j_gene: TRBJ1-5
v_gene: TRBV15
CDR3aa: CATSRIWTGGNQPQHF
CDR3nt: TGTGCCACCAGCAGAATCTGGACAGGGGGGAATCAGCCCCAGCATTTT

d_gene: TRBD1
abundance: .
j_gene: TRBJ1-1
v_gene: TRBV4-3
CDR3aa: CASSQSARGDTEAFF
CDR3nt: TGCGCCAGCAGCCAGTCAGCCAGGGGGGACACTGAAGCTTTCTTT

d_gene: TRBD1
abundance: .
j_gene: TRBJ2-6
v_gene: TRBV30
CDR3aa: CAWSETGVFPSGANVLTF
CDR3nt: TGTGCCTGGAGTGAAACAGGGGTCTTCCCCTCTGGGGCCAACGTCCTGACTTTC

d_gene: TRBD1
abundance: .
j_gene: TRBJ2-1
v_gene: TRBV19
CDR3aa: CASSPRDRSEQFF
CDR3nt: TGTGCCAGTAGTCCCCGGGACAGGTCAGAGCAGTTCTTC

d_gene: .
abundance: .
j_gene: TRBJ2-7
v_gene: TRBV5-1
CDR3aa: CASSYSTYEQYF
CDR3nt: TGCGCCAGCAGCTATTCAACCTACGAGCAGTACTTC

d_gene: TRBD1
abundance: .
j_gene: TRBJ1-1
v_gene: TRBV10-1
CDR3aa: CASSHRGQGGNTEAFF
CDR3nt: TGCGCCAGCAGCCACCGGGGACAGGGAGGGAACACTGAAGCTTTCTTT

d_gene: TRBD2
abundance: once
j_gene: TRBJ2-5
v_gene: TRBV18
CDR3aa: CASSPATSTQGTQYF
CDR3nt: TGTGCCAGCTCACCAGCGACTAGCACCCAGGGGACCCAGTACTTC

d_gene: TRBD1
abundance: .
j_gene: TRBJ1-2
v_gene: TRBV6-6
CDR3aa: CASSSGTEYGYTF
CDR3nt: TGTGCCAGCAGTTCCGGGACAGAGTATGGCTACACCTTC

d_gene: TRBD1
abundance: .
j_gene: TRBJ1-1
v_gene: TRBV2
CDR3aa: CASTVDRGRKNTEAFF
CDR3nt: TGTGCCAGCACCGTAGACAGGGGGCGAAAGAACACTGAAGCTTTCTTT

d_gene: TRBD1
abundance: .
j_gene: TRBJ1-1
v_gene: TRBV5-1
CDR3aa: CASSFDRGLMNTEAFF
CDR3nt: TGCGCCAGCAGTTTTGACAGGGGGCTCATGAACACTGAAGCTTTCTTT

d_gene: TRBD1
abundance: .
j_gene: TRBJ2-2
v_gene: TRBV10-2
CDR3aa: CATQGTANTGELFF
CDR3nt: TGCGCCACCCAAGGGACAGCGAACACCGGGGAGCTGTTTTTT

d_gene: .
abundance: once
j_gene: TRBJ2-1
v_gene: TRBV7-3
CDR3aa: CASSPPGRDLEEQFF
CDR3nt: TGTGCCAGCAGCCCCCCAGGACGGGACTTGGAAGAGCAGTTCTTC

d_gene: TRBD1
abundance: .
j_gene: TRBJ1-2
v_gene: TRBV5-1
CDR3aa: CASSYPGQGNGYTF
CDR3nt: TGCGCCAGCAGCTACCCGGGACAGGGTAATGGCTACACCTTC

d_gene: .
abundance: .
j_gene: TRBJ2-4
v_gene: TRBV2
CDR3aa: CASSPSRTFADIQYF
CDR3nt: TGTGCCAGCAGCCCGTCACGTACTTTTGCGGACATTCAGTACTTC

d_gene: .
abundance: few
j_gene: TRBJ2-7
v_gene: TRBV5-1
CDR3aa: CASSLSGLVSSYEQYF
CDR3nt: TGCGCCAGCAGCTTGTCAGGATTGGTGAGCTCCTACGAGCAGTACTTC

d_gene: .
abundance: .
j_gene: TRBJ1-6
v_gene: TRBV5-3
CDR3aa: CARSPGRSAYNSPLHF
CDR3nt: TGTGCCAGAAGCCCTGGGAGGAGCGCCTATAATTCACCCCTCCACTTT

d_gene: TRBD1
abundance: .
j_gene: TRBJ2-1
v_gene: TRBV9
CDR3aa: CASSSSDRAYNEQFF
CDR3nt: TGTGCCAGCAGTTCATCAGACAGGGCCTACAATGAGCAGTTCTTC

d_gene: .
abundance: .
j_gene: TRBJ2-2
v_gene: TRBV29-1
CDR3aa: CSVESAGPEDTGELFF
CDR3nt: TGCAGCGTTGAGTCGGCGGGCCCGGAGGACACCGGGGAGCTGTTTTTT

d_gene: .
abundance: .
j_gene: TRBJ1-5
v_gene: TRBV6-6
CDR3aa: CASSYFREQPQHF
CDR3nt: TGTGCCAGCAGTTACTTCAGGGAACAGCCCCAGCATTTT

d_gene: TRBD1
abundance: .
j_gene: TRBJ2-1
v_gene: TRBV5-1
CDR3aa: CASSLGRGPLTDEQFF
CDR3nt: TGCGCCAGCAGCTTGGGTAGGGGGCCACTTACGGATGAGCAGTTCTTC

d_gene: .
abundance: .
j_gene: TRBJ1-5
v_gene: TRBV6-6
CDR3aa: CASRRQGNQPQHF
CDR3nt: TGTGCCAGCAGGCGACAGGGCAATCAGCCCCAGCATTTT

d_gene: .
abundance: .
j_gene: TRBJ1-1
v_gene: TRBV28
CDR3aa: CASSPPVVYEAFF
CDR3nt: TGTGCCAGCAGTCCCCCGGTCGTATATGAAGCTTTCTTT

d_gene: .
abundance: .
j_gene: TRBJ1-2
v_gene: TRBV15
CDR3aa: CATSTGKNYGYTF
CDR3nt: TGTGCCACCTCCACAGGGAAAAACTATGGCTACACCTTC

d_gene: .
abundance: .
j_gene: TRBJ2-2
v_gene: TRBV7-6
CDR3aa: CASSLLGRTGELFF
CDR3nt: TGTGCCAGCAGCTTACTGGGACGGACCGGGGAGCTGTTTTTT

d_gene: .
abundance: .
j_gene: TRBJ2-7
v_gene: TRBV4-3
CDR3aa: CASSQEGAYEQYF
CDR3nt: TGCGCCAGCAGCCAAGAGGGGGCCTACGAGCAGTACTTC

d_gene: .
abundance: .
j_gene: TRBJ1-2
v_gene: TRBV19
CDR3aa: CASRLIYRGALGGYTF
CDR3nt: TGTGCCAGCCGGTTGATTTACCGGGGCGCCCTGGGGGGCTACACCTTC

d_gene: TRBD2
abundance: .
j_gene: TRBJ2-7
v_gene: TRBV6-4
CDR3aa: CASSWDGGRGVGEQYF
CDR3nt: TGTGCCAGCAGCTGGGACGGTGGGAGGGGAGTAGGGGAGCAGTACTTC

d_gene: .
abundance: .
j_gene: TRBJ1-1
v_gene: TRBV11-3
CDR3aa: CASSPMGYLGGSAFF
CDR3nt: TGTGCCAGCAGCCCCATGGGCTACTTAGGAGGTTCAGCTTTCTTT